This TCR beta chain emerged from a study of T-cell memory formation after mild COVID-19. Points from the study as a whole: Clones contracting over day 15 to 85 were CD4/CD8 balanced, with later expanders leaning CD4+.

This clonotype has more than one count but fewer than ten. What it binds is not known. TCRdb re-derived calls from the 5' RACE reads in MiXCR, one entry per CDR3 protein. This sample yields roughly 510,000 distinct CDR3 sequences, of which roughly 17% are seen a single time; roughly 7.7% belongs to the top ten. V lost 9 bases and J 4 bases, leaving 19 bases between the germline ends. The CDR3 totals 14 residues. Germline V gene sequence: CDR1 SGHTA, CDR2 FQGNSA. The chain uses TRBV7-2 and TRBJ2-7; possibly TRBD2 for D (6 bases). The receptor was derived from an adult woman who had mild COVID-19 (a few samples of this study predate the infection). Cell type and time point are not known. The specimen was PBMCs or a T cell subset sorted from them (not recorded which). In nucleotides, the CDR3 is TGTGCCAGTGGGGGTGGAGTAGCGGATTACGAGCAGTACTTC. Residues: CASGGGVADYEQYF.